These 30 T cell receptor beta chains originate from one sample sequenced in a study of blood T cell repertoires in COVID-19. The data were produced by immunoSEQ multiplex PCR, yet TCRdb's version contains in-frame clones alone and is incomplete. The sample holds roughly 380,000 clones, more than 65% seen once. Sequenced: peripheral blood. The receptors here all came from a human donor with acute or convalescent COVID-19. The donor label of this sample is uncertain.

This chain connects TRBV11-2 to TRBJ1-2; D perhaps matches TRBD1 (6 bases). The CDR3 has 15 amino acids. Germline CDR1 is SGHAT and CDR2 is FQNNGV. V lost 0 bases to trimming and J lost 4 bases, with 12 bases between them. CDR3 sequence (DNA): TGTGCCAGCAGCTTAGATGGGACAAACATCTATGGCTACACCTTC. As protein: CASSLDGTNIYGYTF.

The rearrangement uses TRBV18 and TRBJ1-5; 8 bases line up with TRBD1. The germline gives CDR1 KGHSH, CDR2 LQKENI. V shed 3 bases, J shed 0 bases, and the junction held 10 bases outside the gene matches. The CDR3 is 18 residues long. The CDR3 DNA sequence: TGTGCCAGCTCACCCCGGGGTACAGGGGGGTATAGCAATCAGCCCCAGCATTTT. Amino acid sequence: CASSPRGTGGYSNQPQHF.

The J gene is TRBJ2-7, the V gene TRBV9; 15 bases align to TRBD2. V lost 2 bases and J lost 1; bases outside the gene matches: 1. This CDR3 spans 16 amino acids. Germline V lookup: CDR1 SGDLS, CDR2 YYNGEE. This chain's CDR3 is CASSVGLAGGSYEQYF. The CDR3 nucleotides read TGTGCCAGCAGCGTGGGACTAGCGGGAGGTTCCTACGAGCAGTACTTC.

The chain couples TRBV5-4 to TRBJ2-7, with 9 bases identical to TRBD2. V lost 5 bases and J lost 5; bases outside the gene matches: 14. This CDR3 comprises 16 residues. CDR1 and CDR2 (germline): SGHNT, YYREEE (reference sequence). The CDR3 spells CASRSMETSGLNEQYF. CDR3 nucleotide sequence: TGTGCCAGCAGGTCGATGGAGACTAGCGGCCTTAACGAGCAGTACTTC.

The chain links TRBV7-4 to TRBJ1-6; D unresolved. This CDR3 region has 17 residues. Trimming left V 1 base short and J 8 bases short, with 18 bases between. Germline loops: CDR1 SGHVT, CDR2 SQSDAQ. This CDR3 reads CASSLVLSAPEDSPLHF. The CDR3 DNA follows: TGTGCCAGCAGCTTAGTGTTGAGCGCCCCTGAGGATTCACCCCTCCACTTT.

This chain links TRBV6-2 or TRBV6-3 with TRBJ1-6, with 7 bases identical to TRBD1. CDR1 is MNHEY, CDR2 SVGEGT, per germline. Trimming cost V 2 bases and J 6 bases; bases outside gene matches: 13. CDR3 length: 18 residues. The CDR3 spells CASSYKWTGSVRNSPLHF. CDR3 sequence (DNA): TGTGCCAGCAGTTACAAATGGACAGGTTCGGTCCGTAATTCACCCCTCCACTTT.

CDR3 protein: CASSSRLAGGPGELFF. The CDR3, as DNA: TGTGCCAGCAGCTCCCGACTAGCGGGGGGGCCCGGGGAGCTGTTTTTT. The genes are TRBV13 and TRBJ2-2; 14 bases are shared with TRBD2. The germline CDR1 and CDR2 sequences are PRHDT and FYEKMQ (reference sequence). The trim removed 4 bases at V and 6 bases at J, leaving 4 bases unmatched. The CDR3 length is 16 residues. The full variable domain, with the rest looked up from reference TRBV13 and TRBJ2-2, is AAGVIQSPRHLIKEKRETATLKCYPIPRHDTVYWYQQGPGQDPQFLISFYEKMQSDKGSIPDRFSAQQFSDYHSELNMSSLELGDSALYFCASSSRLAGGPGELFFGEGSRLTVL.

The CDR3 spells CASSLDQGNYGYTF. The DNA of the CDR3 is TGTGCCAGCAGCTTGGATCAGGGAAACTATGGCTACACCTTC. The gene calls are TRBV7-9 and TRBJ1-2; possible D gene TRBD1, 5 bases. The CDR3 covers 14 residues. Looked up from germline, CDR1 is SEHNR and CDR2 is FQNEAQ (reference sequence). The V and J ends lost 3 bases and 2 bases respectively, with 10 bases between them.

CDR3 nucleotides: TGTGCCAGCAGTCAACAGGGGGACCGGGAGCTGTTTTTT. Its translation: CASSQQGDRELFF. The chain links TRBV6-6 to TRBJ2-2, with TRBD1 identical over 8 bases. CDR1 is MNHNY, CDR2 SVGAGI, per germline (reference sequence). CDR3 length: 13 amino acids. With V trimmed by 5 bases and J by 9 bases, 5 bases remained unmatched.

The chain links TRBV5-1 to TRBJ1-1; 7 positions match TRBD1. The germline V gene encodes CDR1 SGHRS and CDR2 YFSETQ. This CDR3 spans 14 amino acids. The J segment lost 0 bases and the V segment lost 5 bases, leaving 4 bases of the junction unmatched. The CDR3 DNA follows: TGCGCCAGCAGAACGGGACAGATGAACACTGAAGCTTTCTTT. Translated, it gives CASRTGQMNTEAFF.

V gene TRBV27 combines with J gene TRBJ1-6, with TRBD1 matching 8 bases. CDR1 and CDR2 from the germline V gene are MNHEY and SMNVEV (reference sequence). CDR3 length equals 16 residues. V lost 5 bases and J lost 0; bases outside the gene matches: 3. CDR3 coding DNA: TGTGCCAGCAGTCTACAGGGGGTCTCCTATAATTCACCCCTCCACTTT. Amino acids: CASSLQGVSYNSPLHF.

The chain has TRBV7-9 and TRBJ1-2; 8 bases line up with TRBD1. Germline V gene data show CDR1 as SEHNR and CDR2 as FQNEAQ (reference sequence). Trimming at V came to 1 base and at J to 7 bases, leaving 5 bases not matched to a gene. This CDR3 has 14 amino acids. CDR3 loop: CASSLDAGGIGYTF. The CDR3 DNA sequence: TGTGCCAGCAGCTTAGATGCAGGGGGCATTGGCTACACCTTC.

This sequence joins TRBV28 and TRBJ1-2, with D maybe TRBD1 (5 bases). This CDR3 is 16 amino acids long. Trimming removed 2 bases from V and 2 bases from J, with 15 bases in between. The V gene's germline CDR1 is MDHEN and CDR2 SYDVKM. The CDR3 region is CASSLVGSPGNYGYTF. CDR3 coding DNA: TGTGCCAGCAGTTTAGTTGGGTCCCCAGGGAACTATGGCTACACCTTC.

J is TRBJ2-7 and V is TRBV28, with D uncertain. V lost 6 bases to trimming and J lost 3 bases, with 9 bases between them. This CDR3 is 12 amino acids long. Germline loops: CDR1 MDHEN, CDR2 SYDVKM. The CDR3 sequence is CASSLDGYEQYF. As DNA, the CDR3 is TGTGCCAGCAGCCTAGACGGCTACGAGCAGTACTTC.

The rearrangement uses TRBV6-5 and TRBJ2-1; TRBD1 agrees at 12 bases. CDR3 length: 14 residues. The V segment lost 6 bases and the J segment 9 bases; nucleotides outside the gene matches: 6. CDR1 MNHEY and CDR2 SVGAGI come from the germline V gene. The CDR3 sequence is CASSRDRGQGEQFF. The CDR3, as DNA: TGTGCCAGCAGCAGGGACAGGGGGCAGGGTGAGCAGTTCTTC.

V gene TRBV27 combines with J gene TRBJ1-4; 7 bases are shared with TRBD1. The V segment lost 4 bases and the J segment 8 bases; nucleotides outside the gene matches: 13. Germline V gene data show CDR1 as MNHEY and CDR2 as SMNVEV (reference sequence). The CDR3 length is 16 residues. CDR3 amino acids: CASSYHPGQNREKLFF. The CDR3 DNA reads as TGTGCCAGCAGTTACCACCCGGGACAGAATAGAGAAAAACTGTTTTTT.

The chain carries TRBV6-5 and TRBJ2-7; 8 bases align to TRBD1. V shed 8 bases and J 1 base; nucleotides not matched to a gene: 4. This CDR3 has 13 residues. Germline V gene lookup returns CDR1 MNHEY and CDR2 SVGAGI. CDR3 in DNA: TGTGCCAGCCAGAGACAGGGGTCCTACGAGCAGTACTTC. It is translated as CASQRQGSYEQYF.

J is TRBJ2-7 and V is TRBV6-6; 11 bases fit TRBD2. This CDR3 is 15 amino acids long. The V gene end was trimmed by 0 bases and the J gene end by 4 bases; junction bases not matched to a gene: 2. Looked up from germline, CDR1 is MNHNY and CDR2 is SVGAGI (reference sequence). This chain's CDR3 is CASSYSSGRGYEQYF. Here the CDR3 DNA reads TGTGCCAGCAGTTACTCTAGCGGGAGGGGATACGAGCAGTACTTC.

The J gene is TRBJ1-2, the V gene TRBV4-1; TRBD1 aligns across 7 bases. The CDR3 has 16 amino acids. The junction had 12 bases not matched to a gene; V was cut back by 4 bases and J by 4 bases. CDR1 is MGHRA and CDR2 is YSYEKL in the germline V gene. The CDR3 nucleotides are TGCGCCAGCAGCCGATTACCGGGACAGTCGGGCTATGGCTACACCTTC. Protein product: CASSRLPGQSGYGYTF.

The chain is built from TRBV7-9 and TRBJ1-1, with no clear D. From germline, CDR1 is SEHNR and CDR2 FQNEAQ (reference sequence). The CDR3 loop spans 14 amino acids. V was trimmed by 3 bases and J by 4 bases, leaving 12 bases between them. The CDR3 reads CASSFPVGSTEAFF. CDR3 nucleotides: TGTGCCAGCAGCTTTCCCGTGGGGAGCACTGAAGCTTTCTTT. Full variable domain (rest looked up from reference TRBV7-9 and TRBJ1-1): DTGVSQNPRHKITKRGQNVTFRCDPISEHNRLYWYRQTLGQGPEFLTYFQNEAQLEKSRLLSDRFSAERPKGSFSTLEIQRTEQGDSAMYLCASSFPVGSTEAFFGQGTRLTVV.

This sequence joins TRBV7-8 and TRBJ1-1; D remains unclear. Trimming removed 4 bases at V and 4 bases at J, with 25 bases between. This CDR3 region has 18 residues. From germline, CDR1 is SGHVS and CDR2 FQNEAQ. CDR3 DNA sequence: TGTGCCAGCAGCTCCCCGTTGATAGGAGTTCTTGAAAGCACTGAAGCTTTCTTT. This gives the protein CASSSPLIGVLESTEAFF.

This chain links TRBV9 with TRBJ2-7; a possible D gene is TRBD2 (5 bases). The CDR3 runs 12 residues. CDR1 and CDR2 from the germline V gene are SGDLS and YYNGEE. The V end was cut by 4 bases, the J end by 3 bases, with 8 bases between. In nucleotides, the CDR3 is TGTGCCAGCAGCTCCGGAGGCTACGAGCAGTACTTC. This translates into CASSSGGYEQYF.

The chain couples TRBV5-4 to TRBJ1-1; D call uncertain. V lost 4 bases and J lost 4, with 11 bases in between. The CDR3 has 13 residues. The germline V gene has CDR1 SGHNT and CDR2 YYREEE (reference sequence). The CDR3 DNA sequence: TGTGCCAGCAGCCGTGGCGGTGGCACTGAAGCTTTCTTT. Protein sequence: CASSRGGGTEAFF.

This clone was detected a few times. The DNA for the CDR3 is TGTGCCAGCAGTGAAAGCGGGAGCTACACCGGGGAGCTGTTTTTT. This translates into CASSESGSYTGELFF. The chain couples TRBV2 to TRBJ2-2; 8 positions match TRBD2. Germline CDR1 reads SNHLY; CDR2 reads FYNNEI. The CDR3 is 15 residues long. With 2 bases clipped from V and 3 bases from J, the junction kept 2 bases outside the gene matches.

The J gene is TRBJ1-3, the V gene TRBV6-5; TRBD1 is a possible D gene (5 bases). CDR3 length: 16 residues. The germline V gene has CDR1 MNHEY and CDR2 SVGAGI. V dropped 0 bases and J dropped 0 bases, with 9 bases sitting between them. The CDR3 bases are TGTGCCAGCAGTTACTCGACGGGGGGCTCTGGAAACACCATATATTTT. This gives the protein CASSYSTGGSGNTIYF.

V gene TRBV3-1 (or the pseudogene TRBV3-2) combines with J gene TRBJ2-7; D gene unclear. Germline values: CDR1 LGHDT, CDR2 YNNKEL (reference sequence). Between the trimmed V and J ends, which lost 4 bases and 3 bases, there was a span of 16 bases. The CDR3 covers 15 residues. CDR3 in DNA: TGTGCCAGCAGCCGAGTTAACTATCCCAACTACGAGCAGTACTTC. Translating it yields CASSRVNYPNYEQYF.

This clone was found once. The CDR3 loop reads CSVLSGGETQYF. CDR3 in DNA: TGCAGCGTTCTGAGCGGGGGTGAGACCCAGTACTTC. The J gene is TRBJ2-5, the V gene TRBV29-1; TRBD2 matches 8 bases. The germline V gene has CDR1 SQVTM and CDR2 ANQGSEA. The CDR3 is 12 residues long. After removal of 5 bases from V and 5 bases from J, the junction contained 4 bases not matched to a gene.

This chain connects TRBV9 to TRBJ1-2; weak D call: TRBD1 (5 bases). Trimming pared 4 bases from V and 0 bases from J, leaving 13 bases between. The CDR3 totals 15 residues. Germline V lookup: CDR1 SGDLS, CDR2 YYNGEE. DNA of the CDR3: TGTGCCAGCAGCCCCCAGCCACAGGCTAACTATGGCTACACCTTC. It translates to CASSPQPQANYGYTF.

The chain employs TRBV5-6 and TRBJ2-7; TRBD1 is a possible D gene (5 bases). With 2 bases removed from V and 4 bases from J, the gap between germline ends came to 10 bases. The germline CDR1 and CDR2 sequences are SGHDT and YYEEEE. There are 13 residues in the CDR3. The CDR3 DNA follows: TGTGCCAGCAGCTTTGAGACAGCGTACGAGCAGTACTTC. Its protein product is CASSFETAYEQYF. The whole variable domain, filled in from reference TRBV5-6 and TRBJ2-7, reads DAGVTQSPTHLIKTRGQQVTLRCSPKSGHDTVSWYQQALGQGPQFIFQYYEEEERQRGNFPDRFSGHQFPNYSSELNVNALLLGDSALYLCASSFETAYEQYFGPGTRLTVT.

J is TRBJ2-1 and V is TRBV27; perhaps TRBD1 as D (6 bases). V gave up 6 bases and J gave up 9 bases, with 21 bases separating them. The germline CDR1 and CDR2 sequences are MNHEY and SMNVEV (reference sequence). CDR3 length: 15 residues. CDR3 DNA: TGTGCCAGCAGCAGGGGTGTGAGAGGGCAGGGTGAGCAGTTCTTC. It is translated as CASSRGVRGQGEQFF.